The entry that follows covers one T cell receptor beta chain sequence. These data come from a study of control samples from healthy donors and cancer patients. The CDR3 runs to 13 residues. The ends lost 6 bases at V and 9 bases at J; junction bases unmatched: 11. From germline, CDR1 is SQVTM and CDR2 ANQGSEA. Generated by immunoSEQ multiplex PCR, the TCRdb table keeps only in-frame clones and is missing some. The sample includes about 20,000 clones, around 84% of them seen just once. The rearrangement joins TRBV29-1 to TRBJ2-7; TRBD1 aligns across 10 bases. The origin of this receptor is a woman aged 65 to 85 with lung cancer. Sequenced sample: PBMCs. The CDR3 reads CSVPGQGTGRQYF. CDR3 sequence (DNA): TGCAGCGTGCCGGGACAGGGGACCGGGAGGCAGTACTTC.